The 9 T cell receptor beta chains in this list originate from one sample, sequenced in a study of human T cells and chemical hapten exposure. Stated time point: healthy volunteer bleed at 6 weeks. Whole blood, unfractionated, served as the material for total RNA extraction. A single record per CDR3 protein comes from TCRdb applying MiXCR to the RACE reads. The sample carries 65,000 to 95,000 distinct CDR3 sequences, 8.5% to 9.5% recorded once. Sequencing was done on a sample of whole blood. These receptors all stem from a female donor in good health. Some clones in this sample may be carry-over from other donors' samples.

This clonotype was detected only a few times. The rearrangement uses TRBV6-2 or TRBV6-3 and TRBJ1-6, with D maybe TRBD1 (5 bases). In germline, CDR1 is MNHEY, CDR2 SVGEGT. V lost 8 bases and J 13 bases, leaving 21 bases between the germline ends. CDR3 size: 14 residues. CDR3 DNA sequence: TGTGCCAGCGGTTTGTTGCAGCAGGGATCGCCCCTCCACTTT. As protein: CASGLLQQGSPLHF.

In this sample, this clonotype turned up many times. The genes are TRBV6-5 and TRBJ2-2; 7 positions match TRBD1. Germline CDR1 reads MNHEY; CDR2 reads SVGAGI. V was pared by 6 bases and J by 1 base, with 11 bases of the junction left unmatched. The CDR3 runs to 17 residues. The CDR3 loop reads CASSRGRQGKNTGELFF. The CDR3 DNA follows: TGTGCCAGCAGCCGCGGAAGACAGGGAAAGAACACCGGGGAGCTGTTTTTT.

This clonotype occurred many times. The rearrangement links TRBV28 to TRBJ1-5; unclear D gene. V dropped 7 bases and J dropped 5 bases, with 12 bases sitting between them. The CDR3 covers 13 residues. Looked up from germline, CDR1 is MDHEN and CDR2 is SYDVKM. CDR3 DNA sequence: TGTGCCAGCATCCTTGGGGTCGATCAGCCCCAGCATTTT. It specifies CASILGVDQPQHF.

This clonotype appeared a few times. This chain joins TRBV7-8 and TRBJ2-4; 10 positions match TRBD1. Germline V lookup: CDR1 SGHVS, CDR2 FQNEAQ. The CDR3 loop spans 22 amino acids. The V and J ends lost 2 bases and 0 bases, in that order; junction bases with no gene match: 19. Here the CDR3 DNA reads TGTGCCAGCAGCTTAAGGACCGGGACAGGGGTCTCCCTCGACCTAGCCAAAAACATTCAGTACTTC. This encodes CASSLRTGTGVSLDLAKNIQYF.

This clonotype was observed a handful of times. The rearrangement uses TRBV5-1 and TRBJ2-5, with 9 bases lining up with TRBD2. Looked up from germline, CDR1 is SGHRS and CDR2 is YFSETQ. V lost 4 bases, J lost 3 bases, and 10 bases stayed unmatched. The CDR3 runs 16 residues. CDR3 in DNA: TGCGCCAGCAGCCTCGCGAGCGGGGGGCTGAAAGAGACCCAGTACTTC. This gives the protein CASSLASGGLKETQYF.

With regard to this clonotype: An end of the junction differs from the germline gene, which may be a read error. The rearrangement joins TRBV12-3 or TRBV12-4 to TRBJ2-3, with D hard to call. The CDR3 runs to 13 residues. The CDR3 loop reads CASSHTHVATHYF. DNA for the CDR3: TGTGCCAGCAGTCATACCCACGTAGCTACGCATTATTTT.

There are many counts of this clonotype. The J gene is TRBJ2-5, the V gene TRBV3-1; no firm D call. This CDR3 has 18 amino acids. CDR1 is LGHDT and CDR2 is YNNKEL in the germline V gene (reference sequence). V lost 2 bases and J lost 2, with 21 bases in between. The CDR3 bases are TGTGCCAGCAGCCAAATCCCCGCCTTTGAGGACCGACAAGAGACCCAGTACTTC. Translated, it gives CASSQIPAFEDRQETQYF.

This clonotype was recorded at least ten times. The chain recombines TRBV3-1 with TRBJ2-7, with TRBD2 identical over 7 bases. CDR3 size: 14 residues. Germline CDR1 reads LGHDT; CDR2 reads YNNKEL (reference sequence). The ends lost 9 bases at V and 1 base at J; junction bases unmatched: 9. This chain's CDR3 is CARVSGGRSYEQYF. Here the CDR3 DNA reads TGTGCCAGGGTGTCGGGGGGACGTTCCTACGAGCAGTACTTC.

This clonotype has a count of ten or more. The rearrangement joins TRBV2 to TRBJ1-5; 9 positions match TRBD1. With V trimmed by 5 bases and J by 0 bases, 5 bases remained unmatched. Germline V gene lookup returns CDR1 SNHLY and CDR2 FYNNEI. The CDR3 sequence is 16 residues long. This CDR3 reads CASSYRGRGSNQPQHF. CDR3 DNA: TGTGCCAGCAGTTACAGGGGGCGCGGTAGCAATCAGCCCCAGCATTTT.